These 13 T cell receptor beta chains share one sample of origin, sequenced in a study of cytomegalovirus exposure and HLA in healthy donors. Both 60 Vbeta primers and 13 Jbeta primers went into the PCR. This table comes from immunoSEQ multiplex PCR, and its TCRdb copy is limited to in-frame clones, with some not included. Of around 250,000 clones in the sample, approximately 81% were seen once. Sequenced material: PBMCs. These receptors were taken from a woman aged 55-75 years in good health and CMV-seropositive.

This clone was seen only once. One end of the junction fails to match germline, which may point to a read error. V usage is TRBV7-9 and J usage is TRBJ1-2, with 7 positions matching TRBD1. Germline V lookup: CDR1 SEHNR, CDR2 FQNEAQ (reference sequence). This CDR3 has 18 amino acids. The CDR3 loop reads CSSSLLGDDRARYVGYTF. The DNA for the CDR3 is TGTTCCAGCAGCTTACTAGGGGATGACAGGGCCCGCTATGTGGGCTACACCTTC.

The genes are TRBV18 and TRBJ1-3; the D gene is possibly TRBD1 (6 bases). The length of the CDR3 is 17 residues. V was trimmed by 4 bases and J by 0 bases, leaving 16 bases between them. Germline V gene sequence: CDR1 KGHSH, CDR2 LQKENI. This CDR3 is CASSLEGTPNSGNTIYF. CDR3 DNA sequence: TGTGCCAGCTCACTAGAAGGGACACCCAACTCTGGAAACACCATATATTTT.

The V call is TRBV12-5, the J call TRBJ1-4, with 7 nucleotides matching TRBD1. This CDR3 region has 21 residues. Trimming took 0 bases from V and 2 from J; bases not matched to a gene: 18. Germline values: CDR1 LGHNT, CDR2 FRNRAP. CDR3 residues: CASGLVIYRDRDPSTNEKLFF. As DNA, the CDR3 is TGTGCTAGTGGTTTGGTTATATACCGGGACAGAGACCCTTCTACTAATGAAAAACTGTTTTTT.

This clone was observed once. This sequence joins TRBV18 and TRBJ1-2; TRBD1 matches 8 bases. The CDR3 runs 13 residues. V gave up 6 bases and J gave up 8 bases; unmatched junction bases: 8. Germline lookup yields CDR1 KGHSH and CDR2 LQKENI. Written as DNA, the CDR3 is TGTGCCAGCTCCCAGGACAGGGTCAGAGGCTACACCTTC. This codes for CASSQDRVRGYTF.

This clone occurred once. The chain has TRBV2 and TRBJ2-3, with a tentative D call TRBD1 (5 bases). Germline V gives CDR1 SNHLY, CDR2 FYNNEI. The CDR3 covers 15 residues. V was pared by 3 bases and J by 0 bases, with 10 bases between. The CDR3 bases are TGTGCCAGCAGTGAGGGGCGGTATAGCACAGATACGCAGTATTTT. This encodes CASSEGRYSTDTQYF. The full variable domain, completed using reference TRBV2 and TRBJ2-3, is EPEVTQTPSHQVTQMGQEVILRCVPISNHLYFYWYRQILGQKVEFLVSFYNNEISEKSEIFDDQFSVERPDGSNFTLKIRSTKLEDSAMYFCASSEGRYSTDTQYFGPGTRLTVL.

The chain links TRBV9 to TRBJ1-2; 7 nucleotides agree with TRBD1. Germline CDR1 is SGDLS and CDR2 is YYNGEE. With 4 bases clipped from V and 4 bases from J, the junction kept 7 bases outside the gene matches. The CDR3 spans 14 residues. The CDR3 coding sequence is TGTGCCAGCAGCCCGGGGACAGATTCCTATGGCTACACCTTC. This encodes CASSPGTDSYGYTF.

The rearrangement links TRBV15 to TRBJ2-7, with D possibly matching TRBD2 (6 bases). Per germline, CDR1 LNHNV and CDR2 YYDKDF (reference sequence). Trimming took off 0 bases at V and 4 bases at J, with 10 bases between the two ends. This CDR3 spans 14 amino acids. This CDR3 reads CATSRDLGGYEQYF. The CDR3 coding sequence is TGTGCCACCAGCAGAGATTTGGGAGGTTACGAGCAGTACTTC.

The chain has TRBV19 and TRBJ2-2; 7 positions match TRBD1. Germline CDR1 reads LNHDA; CDR2 reads SQIVND (reference sequence). The CDR3 spans 14 residues. With 7 bases clipped from V and 1 base from J, the junction kept 3 bases outside the gene matches. CDR3 protein: CASTWTGNTGELFF. CDR3 DNA: TGTGCCAGTACATGGACAGGGAACACCGGGGAGCTGTTTTTT.

The chain carries TRBV7-9 and TRBJ2-7, with TRBD2 as a possible D gene (6 bases). The V and J ends lost 5 bases and 2 bases respectively, with 10 bases between them. From germline, CDR1 is SEHNR and CDR2 FQNEAQ (reference sequence). This CDR3 comprises 13 residues. The CDR3 loop is CASSGGYPYEQYF. The CDR3 nucleotides read TGTGCCAGCAGCGGGGGGTATCCCTACGAGCAGTACTTC.

The chain recombines TRBV7-9 with TRBJ2-3, with D perhaps matching TRBD2 (5 bases). The CDR3 has 12 residues. Germline V gene lookup returns CDR1 SEHNR and CDR2 FQNEAQ (reference sequence). DNA for the CDR3: TGTGCACGAGAGGGAGTCACAGATACGCAGTATTTT. It encodes CAREGVTDTQYF.

The chain uses TRBV9 and TRBJ2-3, with TRBD2 matching over 7 bases. Germline CDR1 SGDLS, CDR2 YYNGEE. Trimming removed 0 bases from V and 4 bases from J; junction bases left unmatched: 5. CDR3 size: 15 residues. The CDR3 DNA reads as TGTGCCAGCAGCGTAGCTCCGGGACTATCAGATACGCAGTATTTT. Its translation: CASSVAPGLSDTQYF.

The V and J genes are TRBV15 and TRBJ2-1; unclear D gene. Trimming took 1 base from V and 8 from J, leaving 12 bases between them. Germline V gene lookup returns CDR1 LNHNV and CDR2 YYDKDF (reference sequence). The CDR3 length is 14 residues. The CDR3 loop is CATSRVSVVDEQFF. The CDR3 coding sequence is TGTGCCACCAGCAGAGTGAGCGTTGTCGATGAGCAGTTCTTC. Complete variable domain (other parts from reference TRBV15 and TRBJ2-1): DAMVIQNPRYQVTQFGKPVTLSCSQTLNHNVMYWYQQKSSQAPKLLFHYYDKDFNNEADTPDNFQSRRPNTSFCFLDIRSPGLGDTAMYLCATSRVSVVDEQFFGPGTRLTVL.

V is TRBV6-5 and J is TRBJ1-2, with 9 bases that match TRBD1. V was pared by 5 bases and J by 7 bases, with 2 bases of the junction left unmatched. The CDR3 has 12 amino acids. The germline CDR1 and CDR2 sequences are MNHEY and SVGAGI. CDR3 region: CASSTGGGGYTF. The CDR3 DNA reads as TGTGCCAGCAGTACAGGGGGCGGTGGCTACACCTTC.